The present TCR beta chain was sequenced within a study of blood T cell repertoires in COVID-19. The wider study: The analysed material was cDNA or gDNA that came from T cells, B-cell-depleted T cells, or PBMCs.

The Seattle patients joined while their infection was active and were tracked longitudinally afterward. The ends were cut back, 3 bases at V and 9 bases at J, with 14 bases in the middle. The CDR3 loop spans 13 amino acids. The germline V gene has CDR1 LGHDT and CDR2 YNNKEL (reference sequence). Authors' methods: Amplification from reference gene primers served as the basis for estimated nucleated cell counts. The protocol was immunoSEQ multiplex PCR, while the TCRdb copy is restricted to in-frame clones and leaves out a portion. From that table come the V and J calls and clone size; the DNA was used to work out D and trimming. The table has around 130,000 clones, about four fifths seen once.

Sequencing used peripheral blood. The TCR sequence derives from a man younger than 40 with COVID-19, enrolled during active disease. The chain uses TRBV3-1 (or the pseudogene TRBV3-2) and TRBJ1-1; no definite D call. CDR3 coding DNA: TGTGCCAGCAGCCACGCCGAGTCCCCGCAAGCTTTCTTT. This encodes CASSHAESPQAFF.